This T cell receptor (beta chain) was identified in a study of blood T cells in healthy people across ages. Study-level points and caveats: Investigators treated diversity estimates from one million T cells as underestimates.

This clonotype was detected many times. The antigen remains undetermined. For the second PCR, which ran for about 7 to 12 cycles, a sample-barcoded 5' primer and a J-beta primer mix were used. TCRdb re-called the 5' RACE reads through MiXCR, storing one row per CDR3 protein. The data hold approximately 900,000 distinct CDR3 sequences, with 25% to 35% observed a single time. This CDR3 spans 15 amino acids. V shed 4 bases and J shed 9 bases, with 22 bases lying between them. The V gene's germline CDR1 is SGDLS and CDR2 YYNGEE. These data are also associated with another study on T cells of mothers and their children.

The genes are TRBV9 and TRBJ2-5; the D gene is possibly TRBD2 (6 bases). The TCR was taken from a woman between 35 and 50 years old in good health. The specimen sequenced was blood. CDR3 amino acids: CASSPSSSDKAAQYF. The CDR3 coding sequence is TGTGCCAGCAGCCCGAGTTCTAGCGACAAGGCGGCCCAGTACTTC.